This T cell receptor (beta chain) stems from a study of early T cells in non-severe SARS-CoV-2 infection. Study overall: Chains from this unsorted whole-blood bulk RNA could not be paired.

There are many counts of this clonotype. The germline V gene has CDR1 DFQATT and CDR2 SNEGSKA (reference sequence). V gave up 3 bases and J gave up 1 base, with 10 bases separating them. The CDR3 length is 14 residues. As part of library construction, unique molecular identifiers were attached to individual cDNA molecules. TCRdb analysed the 5' RACE reads with MiXCR anew, one entry per CDR3 protein. The sample carries about 69,000 distinct CDR3 sequences, approximately 9.5% recorded once. V and J are TRBV20-1 and TRBJ1-5; D is unresolved. This TCR came from an adult who was a healthcare worker with PCR-confirmed SARS-CoV-2 infection or an uninfected control (not recorded which). Sequencing was carried out using whole blood. Here the CDR3 reads CSASAGVSNQPQHF. The CDR3 region has the DNA TGCAGTGCTAGTGCGGGAGTGAGCAATCAGCCCCAGCATTTT.